This T cell receptor beta chain came from a study of T cells after yellow fever vaccination. Study background: Preparation of the low-cell-number fractions used SMART-Seq v4 Ultra Low Input. Study outcomes and limitations: Most primary-vaccination clones recurred post-booster (approximately 96% CD4, roughly 87% CD8). Peak timing came faster in the weaker secondary response, day 5 versus 15.

As TCR cDNA was made by 5'RACE template switching, a universal primer site and UMIs were added. TCRdb re-called the 5' RACE reads through MiXCR, storing one row per CDR3 protein. There are some 420,000 distinct CDR3 sequences in the sample; roughly a sixth occur only once, and around 17% lies in the top ten. V was pared by 6 bases and J by 1 base, with 9 bases between. Germline V gene lookup returns CDR1 SGHRS and CDR2 YFSETQ. The CDR3 contains 13 residues. Details on this clonotype: Its specificity is unknown.

This TCR was sampled from a man in his late teens or twenties who received the YFV17D yellow fever vaccine. The chain uses TRBV5-1 and TRBJ2-3, with D maybe TRBD2 (5 bases). Specimen: PBMCs, collected before the yellow fever booster vaccination. The CDR3 DNA reads TGCGCCAGCAAGGGAGCCGGCACAGATACGCAGTATTTT. It translates to CASKGAGTDTQYF.